This TCR beta chain was documented in a study of blood T cell repertoires in COVID-19. Study details: T cells, B-cell-depleted T cells, or PBMCs provided the cDNA or gDNA that served as material.

This CDR3 spans 16 amino acids. Germline loops: CDR1 SGHTA, CDR2 FQGNSA. The junction had 10 bases not matched to a gene; V was cut back by 3 bases and J by 6 bases. Assignment of participants to cohorts was predicated upon participant-reported clinical history. Original data processing: Amplifying reference gene primers gave estimates of nucleated cell counts. Clones were sequenced by immunoSEQ multiplex PCR, and TCRdb holds only the in-frame ones, with some missing. V and J calls and clone size are copied from that table; D and trimming were computed from the DNA. The sample records about 200,000 clones, more than 75% being singletons.

This receptor was taken from a woman aged 45-59 years with acute COVID-19. The J gene is TRBJ2-1, the V gene TRBV7-2; 8 bases line up with TRBD2. Sequencing was performed on PBMCs or T cells enriched from blood (not recorded which). The CDR3 protein is CASSFRGGRSPNEQFF. The CDR3 bases are TGTGCCAGCAGCTTTCGGGGGGGGAGAAGCCCCAATGAGCAGTTCTTC.